The rows below give T cell receptor beta chains drawn from one sample of a study of shared clonotypes between healthy human individuals. Clones were sequenced by immunoSEQ multiplex PCR, and TCRdb holds only the in-frame ones, with some missing. The table shows about 2,100,000 clones, with 90% to 95% occurring only once. The sequencing sample was made of naive CD8+ T cells from PBMCs. The origin of the receptors is a man younger than 30 in good health. Some clones in this sample may be carry-over from other donors' samples. Both conserved end residues are part of each CDR3. Each record gives: V gene, D gene, J gene, clone size, CDR3 protein, CDR3 DNA. D genes are given only for firm matches. Rows give clone size only sometimes, using once, few, many, or a class for an expanded clone.

TRBV6-4	NA	TRBJ1-1	NA	CASSDSGVRRAEAFF	TGTGCCAGCAGTGACTCCGGGGTTCGGCGGGCTGAAGCTTTCTTT
TRBV25-1	NA	TRBJ2-2	NA	CASSEPRHNTGELFF	TGTGCCAGCAGTGAACCTAGACACAACACCGGGGAGCTGTTTTTT
TRBV9	TRBD2	TRBJ2-5	NA	CASSVDALAGAETQYF	TGTGCCAGCAGCGTAGACGCACTAGCGGGAGCAGAGACCCAGTACTTC
TRBV5-6	TRBD1	TRBJ2-5	NA	CASSSRDRGEETQYF	TGTGCCAGCAGCTCCCGGGACAGAGGTGAAGAGACCCAGTACTTC
TRBV28	TRBD2	TRBJ2-7	NA	CASSSPPRHTSDSEQYF	TGTGCCAGCAGTTCCCCTCCCCGCCATACTAGCGACAGCGAGCAGTACTTC
TRBV5-5	TRBD2	TRBJ2-7	NA	CASRLAGSSMEQYF	TGTGCCAGTAGACTAGCGGGATCTTCGATGGAGCAGTACTTC
TRBV4-1	NA	TRBJ1-5	few	CASSPRDGEYQPQHF	TGCGCCAGCAGCCCCCGGGACGGGGAGTATCAGCCCCAGCATTTT
TRBV2	TRBD2	TRBJ2-1	NA	CASSEGGSSYNEQFF	TGTGCCAGCAGTGAAGGCGGGAGCTCCTACAATGAGCAGTTCTTC
TRBV7-9	NA	TRBJ2-7	NA	CASSLLYVSIHEQYF	TGTGCCAGCAGCTTACTTTACGTGTCAATCCACGAGCAGTACTTC
TRBV11-1	NA	TRBJ1-1	NA	CASSVAGHLEAFF	TGTGCCAGCAGCGTTGCAGGGCACCTTGAGGCTTTCTTT
TRBV19	NA	TRBJ2-3	NA	CASSGAGVSDTQYF	TGTGCCAGTAGTGGGGCAGGGGTATCAGATACGCAGTATTTT
TRBV10-3	NA	TRBJ2-2	NA	CATKISGQNTGELFF	TGTGCCACCAAGATCTCCGGACAAAACACCGGGGAGCTGTTTTTT
TRBV5-6	NA	TRBJ2-7	NA	CASSLGAGLNEQYF	TGTGCCAGCAGCTTGGGTGCAGGGTTAAACGAGCAGTACTTC
TRBV19	NA	TRBJ2-7	NA	CASSIGTYFQRSYEQYF	TGTGCCAGTAGTATTGGGACCTACTTCCAAAGGTCCTACGAGCAGTACTTC
TRBV2	NA	TRBJ1-5	NA	CASMGRESNQPQHF	TGTGCCAGCATGGGAAGGGAAAGCAATCAGCCCCAGCATTTT
TRBV28	TRBD1	TRBJ1-1	few	CASRSAGGVTEAFF	TGTGCCAGCAGGTCGGCAGGGGGCGTGACTGAAGCTTTCTTT
TRBV7-2	TRBD1	TRBJ2-3	NA	CASSLGLTGADTQYF	TGTGCCAGCAGCTTAGGGCTAACAGGGGCGGATACGCAGTATTTT
TRBV7-9	NA	TRBJ2-7	NA	CASSGISYEQYF	TGTGCCAGCAGCGGTATCTCCTACGAGCAGTACTTC
TRBV6-1	NA	TRBJ2-1	NA	CASSDEAYNEQFF	TGTGCCAGCAGTGACGAAGCATACAATGAGCAGTTCTTC
TRBV30	NA	TRBJ1-2	NA	CAWRVEANLNYGYTF	TGTGCCTGGAGGGTAGAGGCCAATCTTAACTATGGCTACACCTTC
TRBV7-8	TRBD1	TRBJ1-2	NA	CASSLARGPNYGYTF	TGTGCCAGCAGCTTAGCGAGGGGGCCTAACTATGGCTACACCTTC
TRBV11-2	TRBD2	TRBJ2-5	once	CASSARLAAAEETQYF	TGTGCCAGCAGCGCCCGACTAGCGGCAGCTGAGGAGACCCAGTACTTC
TRBV28	NA	TRBJ1-4	NA	CASSFRGSGNEKLFF	TGTGCCAGCAGTTTCCGGGGTTCGGGAAATGAAAAACTGTTTTTT
TRBV28	TRBD2	TRBJ2-7	NA	CASSRPGLAFYEQYF	TGTGCCAGCAGCCGCCCGGGACTAGCGTTCTACGAGCAGTACTTC
TRBV27	TRBD1	TRBJ1-2	NA	CASSWTGSFYGYTF	TGTGCCAGCAGTTGGACAGGATCTTTCTATGGCTACACCTTC
TRBV10-3	NA	TRBJ1-5	once	CAISESSPSSQHF	TGTGCCATCAGTGAGTCTTCCCCATCGTCCCAGCATTTT
TRBV28	TRBD1	TRBJ1-5	NA	CASSSAQGAEGNQPQHF	TGTGCCAGCAGTTCAGCACAGGGGGCAGAAGGCAATCAGCCCCAGCATTTT
TRBV11-3	TRBD1	TRBJ1-4	NA	CASSRTGFDEKLFF	TGTGCCAGCAGCCGGACAGGGTTCGATGAAAAACTGTTTTTT
TRBV10-3	NA	TRBJ2-7	NA	CAIGETYEQYF	TGTGCCATCGGAGAGACCTACGAGCAGTACTTC
TRBV7-9	TRBD2	TRBJ2-1	NA	CASGVAGSSSYNEQFF	TGTGCCAGCGGGGTAGCGGGCTCCAGCTCCTACAATGAGCAGTTCTTC
TRBV7-6	TRBD2	TRBJ2-7	NA	CASSLGSGRATYEQYF	TGTGCCAGCAGCTTAGGTTCCGGGAGGGCCACCTACGAGCAGTACTTC
TRBV7-2	NA	TRBJ2-2	NA	CASSLGPPSRELFF	TGTGCCAGCAGCTTAGGCCCCCCATCGAGGGAGCTGTTTTTT
TRBV25-1	NA	TRBJ2-1	NA	CASSDPGGTGNEQFF	TGTGCCAGCAGTGATCCGGGAGGGACAGGGAATGAGCAGTTCTTC
TRBV7-6	NA	TRBJ2-2	NA	CASSLASLGIGELFF	TGTGCCAGCAGCTTAGCCAGTCTCGGGATCGGGGAGCTGTTTTTT
TRBV27	NA	TRBJ2-7	NA	CASSPRGGSYEQYF	TGTGCCAGCAGTCCGCGGGGTGGGTCCTACGAGCAGTACTTC
TRBV19	TRBD1	TRBJ2-1	NA	CASRTGGLSYNEQFF	TGTGCCAGTAGGACAGGGGGCCTCTCCTACAATGAGCAGTTCTTC
TRBV19	TRBD2	TRBJ2-1	NA	CASSIHSGSSYNEQFF	TGTGCCAGTAGTATTCACAGCGGGAGCTCCTACAATGAGCAGTTCTTC
TRBV13	NA	TRBJ1-1	NA	CASSPQEADMNTEAFF	TGTGCCAGCAGCCCCCAGGAGGCAGACATGAACACTGAAGCTTTCTTT
TRBV7-9	TRBD1	TRBJ2-6	NA	CASSSGQGANVLTF	TGTGCCAGCAGCTCGGGACAGGGGGCCAACGTCCTGACTTTC
TRBV7-9	TRBD1	TRBJ1-2	NA	CASSRREEDRRDYGYTF	TGTGCCAGCAGCAGGCGTGAGGAGGACAGGAGGGACTATGGCTACACCTTC
TRBV7-9	NA	TRBJ1-2	NA	CASSLGEGFDYGYTF	TGTGCCAGCAGCTTAGGTGAGGGGTTCGACTATGGCTACACCTTC
TRBV7-9	NA	TRBJ2-5	NA	CASSLAPASQETQYF	TGTGCCAGCAGCTTAGCGCCAGCTAGCCAAGAGACCCAGTACTTC
TRBV11-2	TRBD1	TRBJ2-2	NA	CASSLPRTGINTGELFF	TGTGCCAGCAGCCTCCCGCGGACAGGGATCAACACCGGGGAGCTGTTTTTT
TRBV27	TRBD2	TRBJ2-1	NA	CASSWDSGGYEQFF	TGTGCCAGCAGTTGGGATAGCGGGGGGTATGAGCAGTTCTTC
TRBV13	NA	TRBJ2-2	NA	CASSSLAPTGELFF	TGTGCCAGCAGCTCCCTCGCCCCCACCGGGGAGCTGTTTTTT
TRBV7-8	NA	TRBJ1-1	NA	CASGQINTEAFF	TGTGCCAGCGGACAGATAAACACTGAAGCTTTCTTT
TRBV7-8	NA	TRBJ2-1	NA	CASSSKLLGLYNEQFF	TGTGCCAGCAGCTCGAAGTTACTGGGTCTCTACAATGAGCAGTTCTTC
TRBV12-5	NA	TRBJ1-1	NA	CASGLMQGLNTEAFF	TGTGCTAGTGGTTTGATGCAGGGATTAAACACTGAAGCTTTCTTT